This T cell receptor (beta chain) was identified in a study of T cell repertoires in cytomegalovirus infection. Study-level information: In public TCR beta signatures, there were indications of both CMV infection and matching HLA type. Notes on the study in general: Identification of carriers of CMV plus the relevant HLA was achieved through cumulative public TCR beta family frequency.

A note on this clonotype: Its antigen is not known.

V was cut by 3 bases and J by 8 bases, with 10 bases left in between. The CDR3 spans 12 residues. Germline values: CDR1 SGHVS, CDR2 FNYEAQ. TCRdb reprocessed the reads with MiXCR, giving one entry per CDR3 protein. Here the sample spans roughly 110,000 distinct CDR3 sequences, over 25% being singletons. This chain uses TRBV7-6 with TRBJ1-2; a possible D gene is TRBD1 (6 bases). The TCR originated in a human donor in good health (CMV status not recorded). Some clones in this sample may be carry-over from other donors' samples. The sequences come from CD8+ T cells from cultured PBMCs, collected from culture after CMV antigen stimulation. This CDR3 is CASSLGGGGYTF. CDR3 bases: TGTGCCAGCAGCTTGGGGGGCGGCGGCTACACCTTC.